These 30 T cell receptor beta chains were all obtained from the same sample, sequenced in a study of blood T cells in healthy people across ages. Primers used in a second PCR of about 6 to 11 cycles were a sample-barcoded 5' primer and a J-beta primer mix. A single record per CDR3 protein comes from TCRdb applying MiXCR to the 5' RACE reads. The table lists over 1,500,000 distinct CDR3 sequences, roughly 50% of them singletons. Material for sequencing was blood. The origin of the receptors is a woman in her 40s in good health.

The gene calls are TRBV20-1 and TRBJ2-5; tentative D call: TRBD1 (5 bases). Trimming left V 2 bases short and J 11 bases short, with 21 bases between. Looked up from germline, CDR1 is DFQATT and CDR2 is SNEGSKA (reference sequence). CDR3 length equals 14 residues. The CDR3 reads CSARPFRVHNEQYF. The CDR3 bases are TGCAGTGCTAGACCTTTCAGGGTCCACAATGAGCAGTACTTC.

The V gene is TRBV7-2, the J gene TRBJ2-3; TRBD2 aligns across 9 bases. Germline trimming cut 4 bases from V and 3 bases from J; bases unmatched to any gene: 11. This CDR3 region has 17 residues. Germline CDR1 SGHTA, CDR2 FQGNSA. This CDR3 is CASSSTSGLAWTDTQYF. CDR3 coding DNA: TGTGCCAGCAGCTCTACTAGCGGGTTAGCGTGGACAGATACGCAGTATTTT.

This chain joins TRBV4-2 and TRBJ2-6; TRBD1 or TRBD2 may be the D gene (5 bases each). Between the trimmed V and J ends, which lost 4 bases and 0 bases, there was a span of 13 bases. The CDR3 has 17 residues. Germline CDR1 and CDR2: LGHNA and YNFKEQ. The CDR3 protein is CASSRIGGSSGANVLTF. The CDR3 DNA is TGTGCCAGCAGCCGAATTGGGGGAAGCTCTGGGGCCAACGTCCTGACTTTC.

CDR3 loop: CSVGIAGPGDTQYF. The CDR3 region has the DNA TGCAGCGTTGGAATAGCGGGGCCAGGAGATACGCAGTATTTT. The chain couples TRBV29-1 to TRBJ2-3; 8 bases fit TRBD2. The CDR3 runs 14 residues. CDR1 SQVTM and CDR2 ANQGSEA come from the germline V gene. The junction had 8 bases not matched to a gene; V was cut back by 4 bases and J by 5 bases.

CDR3 sequence (DNA): TGCGCCAGCAGCCAAGAAACATGGAGCTCCTACGAGCAGTACTTC. Protein sequence: CASSQETWSSYEQYF. The V and J genes are TRBV4-1 and TRBJ2-7, with D unclear. The CDR3 is 15 residues long. The germline CDR1 and CDR2 sequences are MGHRA and YSYEKL. V gave up 0 bases and J gave up 0 bases, with 9 bases separating them.

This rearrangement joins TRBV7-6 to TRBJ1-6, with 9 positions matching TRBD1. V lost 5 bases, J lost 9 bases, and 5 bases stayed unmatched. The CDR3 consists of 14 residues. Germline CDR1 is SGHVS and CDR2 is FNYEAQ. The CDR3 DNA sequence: TGTGCCAGCAGCCTACAGGGGGCGAGTTCACCCCTCCACTTT. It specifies CASSLQGASSPLHF.

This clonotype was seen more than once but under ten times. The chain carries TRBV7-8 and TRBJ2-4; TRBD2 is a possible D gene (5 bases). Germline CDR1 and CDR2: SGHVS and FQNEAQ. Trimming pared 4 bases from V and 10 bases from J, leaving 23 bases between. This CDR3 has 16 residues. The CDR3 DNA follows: TGTGCCAGCAGCTCCCGAGGGAGTTTAAAGGAAGCTATTCAGTACTTC. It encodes CASSSRGSLKEAIQYF.

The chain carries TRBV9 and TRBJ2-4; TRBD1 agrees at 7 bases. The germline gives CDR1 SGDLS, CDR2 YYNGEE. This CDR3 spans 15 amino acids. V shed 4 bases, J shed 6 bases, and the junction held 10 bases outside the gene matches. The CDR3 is CASSPTRQGANIQYF. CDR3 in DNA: TGTGCCAGCAGCCCCACTCGACAGGGAGCAAACATTCAGTACTTC.

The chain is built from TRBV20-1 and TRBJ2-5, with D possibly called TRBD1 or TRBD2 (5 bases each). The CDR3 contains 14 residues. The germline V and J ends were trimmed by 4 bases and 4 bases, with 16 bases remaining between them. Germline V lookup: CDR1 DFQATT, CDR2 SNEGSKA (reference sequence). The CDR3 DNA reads TGCAGTGCTACTCCGAAAGAGGGGAGAGAGACCCAGTACTTC. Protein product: CSATPKEGRETQYF.

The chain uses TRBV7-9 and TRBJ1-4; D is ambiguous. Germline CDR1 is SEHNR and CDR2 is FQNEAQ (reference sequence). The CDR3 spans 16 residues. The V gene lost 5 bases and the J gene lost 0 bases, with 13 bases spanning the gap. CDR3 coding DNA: TGTGCCAGCAGCCCCTCGGGGTTTGCAACTAATGAAAAACTGTTTTTT. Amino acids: CASSPSGFATNEKLFF.

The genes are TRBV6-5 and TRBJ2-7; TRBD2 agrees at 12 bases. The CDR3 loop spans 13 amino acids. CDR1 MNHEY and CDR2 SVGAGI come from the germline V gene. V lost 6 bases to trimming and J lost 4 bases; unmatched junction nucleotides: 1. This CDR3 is CASRGLAGYEQYF. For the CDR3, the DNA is TGTGCCAGCAGAGGACTAGCGGGGTACGAGCAGTACTTC.

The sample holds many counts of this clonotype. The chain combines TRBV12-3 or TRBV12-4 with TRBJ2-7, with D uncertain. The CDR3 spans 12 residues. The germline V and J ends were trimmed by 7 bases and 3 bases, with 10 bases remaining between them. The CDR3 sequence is CASKRGDYEQYF. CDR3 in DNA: TGTGCCAGCAAACGCGGCGACTACGAGCAGTACTTC.

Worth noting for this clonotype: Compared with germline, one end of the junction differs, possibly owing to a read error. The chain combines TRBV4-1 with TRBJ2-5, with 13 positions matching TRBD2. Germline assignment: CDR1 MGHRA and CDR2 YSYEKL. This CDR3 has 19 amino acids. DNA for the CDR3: TGTGCCAGCAGCCAAGAAATCCTGGGGACTAGCGGGGAGCGAGAGACCCAGTACTTC. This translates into CASSQEILGTSGERETQYF.

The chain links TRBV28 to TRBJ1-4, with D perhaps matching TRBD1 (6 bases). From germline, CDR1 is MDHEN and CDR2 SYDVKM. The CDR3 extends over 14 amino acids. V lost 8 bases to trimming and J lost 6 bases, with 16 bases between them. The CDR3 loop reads CASGVGGPHEKLFF. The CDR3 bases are TGTGCCAGCGGGGTTGGGGGGCCGCATGAAAAACTGTTTTTT.

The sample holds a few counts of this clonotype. CDR3 protein: CASKPSATDTQYF. In nucleotides, the CDR3 is TGTGCCAGCAAACCCTCAGCCACAGATACGCAGTATTTT. The chain carries TRBV6-5 and TRBJ2-3; no clear D gene. The CDR3 has 13 residues. Germline V CDR1 and CDR2: MNHEY, SVGAGI. The V end was cut by 7 bases, the J end by 2 bases, with 10 bases between.

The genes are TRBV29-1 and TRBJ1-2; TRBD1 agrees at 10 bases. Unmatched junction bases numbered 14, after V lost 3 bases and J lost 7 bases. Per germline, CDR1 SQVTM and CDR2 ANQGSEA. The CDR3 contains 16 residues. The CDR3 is CSVEGMGDRGPGGYTF. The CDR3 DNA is TGCAGCGTTGAGGGGATGGGGGACAGGGGCCCGGGTGGCTACACCTTC. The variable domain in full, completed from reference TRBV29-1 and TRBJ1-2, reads SAVISQKPSRDICQRGTSLTIQCQVDSQVTMMFWYRQQPGQSLTLIATANQGSEATYESGFVIDKFPISRPNLTFSTLTVSNMSPEDSSIYLCSVEGMGDRGPGGYTFGSGTRLTVV.

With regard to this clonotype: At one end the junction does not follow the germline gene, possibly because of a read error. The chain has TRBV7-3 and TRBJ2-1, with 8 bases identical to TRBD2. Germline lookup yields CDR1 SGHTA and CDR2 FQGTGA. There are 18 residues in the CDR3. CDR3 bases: TGTGCCAGTAGCTTAACTGGGGCGGGGCGGGGGGCCATGGGTGAGCAGTTCTTC. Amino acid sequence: CASSLTGAGRGAMGEQFF.

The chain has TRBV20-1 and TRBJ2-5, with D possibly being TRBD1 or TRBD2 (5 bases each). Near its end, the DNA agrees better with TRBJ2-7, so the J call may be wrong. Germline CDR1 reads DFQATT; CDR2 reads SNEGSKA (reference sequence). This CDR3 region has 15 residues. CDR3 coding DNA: TGCAGTGCTAGAGTTCCGGGACCAGCGGCCCACGAGCAGTACTTC. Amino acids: CSARVPGPAAHEQYF.

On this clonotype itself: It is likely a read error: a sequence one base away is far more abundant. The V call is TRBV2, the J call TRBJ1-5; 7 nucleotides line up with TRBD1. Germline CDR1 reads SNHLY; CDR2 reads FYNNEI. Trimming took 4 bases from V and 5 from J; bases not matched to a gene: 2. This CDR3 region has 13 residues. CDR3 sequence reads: CASSGQGDQPQHF. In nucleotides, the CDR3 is TGTGCCAGCAGTGGACAGGGCGATCAGCCCCAGCATTTT.

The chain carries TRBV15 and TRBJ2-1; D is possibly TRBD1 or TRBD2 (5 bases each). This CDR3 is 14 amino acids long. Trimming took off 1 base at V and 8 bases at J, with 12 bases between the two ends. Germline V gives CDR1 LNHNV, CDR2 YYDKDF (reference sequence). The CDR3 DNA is TGTGCCACCAGCAGAGGTCAGGGACCCTATGAGCAGTTCTTC. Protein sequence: CATSRGQGPYEQFF.

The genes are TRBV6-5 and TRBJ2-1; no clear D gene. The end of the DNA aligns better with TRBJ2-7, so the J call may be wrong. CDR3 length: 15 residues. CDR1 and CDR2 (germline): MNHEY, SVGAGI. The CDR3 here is CASTIRAGVYNEQYF. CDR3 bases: TGTGCCAGCACAATACGTGCCGGTGTCTACAATGAGCAGTACTTC.

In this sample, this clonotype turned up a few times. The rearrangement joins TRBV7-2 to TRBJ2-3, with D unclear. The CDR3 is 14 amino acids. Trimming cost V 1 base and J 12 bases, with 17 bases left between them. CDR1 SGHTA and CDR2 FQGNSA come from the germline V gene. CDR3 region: CASSLEQNILIQYF. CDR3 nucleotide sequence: TGTGCCAGCAGCTTAGAACAGAATATCCTAATACAGTATTTT.

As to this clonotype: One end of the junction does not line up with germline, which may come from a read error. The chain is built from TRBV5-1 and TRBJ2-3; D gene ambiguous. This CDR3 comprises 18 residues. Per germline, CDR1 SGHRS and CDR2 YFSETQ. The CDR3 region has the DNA TGCGCCGGCAGCTTGTTGCCCCCGGACGGGTCGGGCACAGATACGCAGTATTTT. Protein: CAGSLLPPDGSGTDTQYF.

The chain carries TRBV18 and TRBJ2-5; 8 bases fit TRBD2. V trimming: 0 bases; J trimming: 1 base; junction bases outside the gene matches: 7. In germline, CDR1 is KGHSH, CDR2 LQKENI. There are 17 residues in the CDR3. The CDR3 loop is CASSPPSGGRRQETQYF. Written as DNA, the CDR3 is TGTGCCAGCTCACCACCATCGGGGGGGCGCCGCCAAGAGACCCAGTACTTC.

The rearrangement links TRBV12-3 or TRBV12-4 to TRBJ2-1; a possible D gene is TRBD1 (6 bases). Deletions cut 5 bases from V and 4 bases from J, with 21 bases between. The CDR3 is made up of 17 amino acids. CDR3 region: CASSIAARGLSYNEQFF. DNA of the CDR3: TGTGCCAGCAGTATCGCGGCCAGGGGCTTATCTTACAATGAGCAGTTCTTC.

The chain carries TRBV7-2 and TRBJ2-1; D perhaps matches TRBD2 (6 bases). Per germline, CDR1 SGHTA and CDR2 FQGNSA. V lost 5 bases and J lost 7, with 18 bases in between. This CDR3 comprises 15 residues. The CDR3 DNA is TGTGCCAGCAGCCAACGGGGGATCGACACAAATGAGCAGTTCTTC. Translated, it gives CASSQRGIDTNEQFF.

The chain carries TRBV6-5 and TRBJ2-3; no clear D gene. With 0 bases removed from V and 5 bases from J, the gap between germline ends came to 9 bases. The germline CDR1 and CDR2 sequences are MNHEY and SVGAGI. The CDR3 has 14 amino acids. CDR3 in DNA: TGTGCCAGCAGTTACTCCCAGGTTCAAGATACGCAGTATTTT. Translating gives CASSYSQVQDTQYF.

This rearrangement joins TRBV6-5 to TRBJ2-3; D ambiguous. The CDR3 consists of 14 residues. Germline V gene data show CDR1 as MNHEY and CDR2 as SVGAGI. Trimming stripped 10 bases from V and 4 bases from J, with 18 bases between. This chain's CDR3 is CATTVSPSADTQYF. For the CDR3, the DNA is TGTGCCACCACCGTGTCACCCTCGGCAGATACGCAGTATTTT.

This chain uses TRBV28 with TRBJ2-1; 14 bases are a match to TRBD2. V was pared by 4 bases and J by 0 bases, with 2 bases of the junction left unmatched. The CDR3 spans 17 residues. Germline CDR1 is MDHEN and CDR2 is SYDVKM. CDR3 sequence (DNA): TGTGCCAGCAGTTGGGGACTAGCGGGGGACTCCTACAATGAGCAGTTCTTC. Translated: CASSWGLAGDSYNEQFF.

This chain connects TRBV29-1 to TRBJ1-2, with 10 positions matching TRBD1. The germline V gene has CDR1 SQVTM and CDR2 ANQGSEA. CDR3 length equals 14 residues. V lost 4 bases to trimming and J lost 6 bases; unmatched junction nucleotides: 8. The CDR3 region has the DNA TGCAGCGTTGCTCCGGGACAGGGGTTCGATGGCTACACCTTC. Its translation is CSVAPGQGFDGYTF.